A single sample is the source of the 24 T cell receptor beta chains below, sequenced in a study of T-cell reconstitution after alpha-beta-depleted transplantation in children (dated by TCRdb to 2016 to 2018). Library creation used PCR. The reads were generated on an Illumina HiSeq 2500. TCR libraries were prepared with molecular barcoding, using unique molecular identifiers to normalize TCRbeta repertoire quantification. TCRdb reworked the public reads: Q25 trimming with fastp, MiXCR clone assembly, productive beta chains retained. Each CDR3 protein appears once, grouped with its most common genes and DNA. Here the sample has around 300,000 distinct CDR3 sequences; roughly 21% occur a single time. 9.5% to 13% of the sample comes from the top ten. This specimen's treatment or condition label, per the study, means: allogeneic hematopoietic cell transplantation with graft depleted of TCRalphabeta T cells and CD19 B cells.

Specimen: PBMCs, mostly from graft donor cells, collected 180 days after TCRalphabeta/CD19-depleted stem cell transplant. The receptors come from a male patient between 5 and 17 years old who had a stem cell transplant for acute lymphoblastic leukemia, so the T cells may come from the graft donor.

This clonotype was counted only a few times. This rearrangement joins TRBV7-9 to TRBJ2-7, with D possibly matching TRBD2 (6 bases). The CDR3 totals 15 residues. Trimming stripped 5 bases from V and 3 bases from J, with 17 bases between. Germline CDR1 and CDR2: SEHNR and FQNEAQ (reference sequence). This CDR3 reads CASSRDGGTVYEQYF. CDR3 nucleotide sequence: TGTGCCAGCAGCAGGGATGGCGGGACGGTCTACGAGCAGTACTTC.

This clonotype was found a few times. For the CDR3, the DNA is TGCGCCAGCAGCCACCAAAAGGGCTACGAGCAGTACTTC. Translating gives CASSHQKGYEQYF. The chain recombines TRBV4-1 with TRBJ2-7, with D uncertain. CDR3 length: 13 amino acids. Trimming removed 3 bases at V and 3 bases at J, with 9 bases between. CDR1 and CDR2 (germline): MGHRA, YSYEKL.

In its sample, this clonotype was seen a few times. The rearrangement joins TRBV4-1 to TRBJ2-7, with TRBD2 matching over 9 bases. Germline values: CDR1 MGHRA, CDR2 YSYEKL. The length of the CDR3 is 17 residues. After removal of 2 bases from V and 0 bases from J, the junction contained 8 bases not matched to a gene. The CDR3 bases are TGCGCCAGCAGCCAAATAGCGGGAGTCTCAAGCTCCTACGAGCAGTACTTC. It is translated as CASSQIAGVSSSYEQYF.

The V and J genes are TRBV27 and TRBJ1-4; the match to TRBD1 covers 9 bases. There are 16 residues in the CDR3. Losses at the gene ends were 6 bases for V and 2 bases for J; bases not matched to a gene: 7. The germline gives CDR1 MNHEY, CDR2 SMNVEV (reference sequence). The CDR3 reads CASRNRGRGTNEKLFF. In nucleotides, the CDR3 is TGTGCCAGCAGAAACAGGGGGCGGGGTACTAATGAAAAACTGTTTTTT.

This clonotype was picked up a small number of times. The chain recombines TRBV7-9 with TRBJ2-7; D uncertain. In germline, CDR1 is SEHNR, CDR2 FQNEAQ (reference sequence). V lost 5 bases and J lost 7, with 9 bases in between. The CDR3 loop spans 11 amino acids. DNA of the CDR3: TGTGCCAGCAGCATCTCCGGGGAGCAGTACTTC. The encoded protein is CASSISGEQYF.

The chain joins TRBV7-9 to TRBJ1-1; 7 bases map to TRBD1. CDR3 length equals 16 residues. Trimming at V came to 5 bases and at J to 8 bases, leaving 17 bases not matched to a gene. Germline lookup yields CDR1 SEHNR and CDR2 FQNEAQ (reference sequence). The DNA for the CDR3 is TGTGCCAGCAGCACGACAGGGAAAGGCCGGAACGTGGAAGCTTTCTTT. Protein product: CASSTTGKGRNVEAFF. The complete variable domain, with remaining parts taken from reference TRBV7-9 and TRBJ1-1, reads DTGVSQNPRHKITKRGQNVTFRCDPISEHNRLYWYRQTLGQGPEFLTYFQNEAQLEKSRLLSDRFSAERPKGSFSTLEIQRTEQGDSAMYLCASSTTGKGRNVEAFFGQGTRLTVV.

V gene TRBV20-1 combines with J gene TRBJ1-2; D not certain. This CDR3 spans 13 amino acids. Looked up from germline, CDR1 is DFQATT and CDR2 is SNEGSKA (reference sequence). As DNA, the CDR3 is TGCATGTACCGGGGTTGGGAACCCTATGGCTACACCTTC. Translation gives CMYRGWEPYGYTF.

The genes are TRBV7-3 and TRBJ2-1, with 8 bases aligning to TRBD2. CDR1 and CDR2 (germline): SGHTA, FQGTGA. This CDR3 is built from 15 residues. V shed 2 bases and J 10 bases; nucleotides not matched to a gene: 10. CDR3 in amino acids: CASSLSSGSWGEQFF. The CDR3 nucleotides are TGTGCCAGCAGCTTATCGAGCGGGAGCTGGGGAGAGCAGTTCTTC.

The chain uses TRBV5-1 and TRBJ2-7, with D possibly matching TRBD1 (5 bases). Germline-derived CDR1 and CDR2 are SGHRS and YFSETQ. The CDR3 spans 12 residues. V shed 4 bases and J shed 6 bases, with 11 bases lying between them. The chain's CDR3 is CASSGGHFEQYF. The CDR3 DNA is TGCGCCAGCAGCGGTGGACATTTCGAGCAGTACTTC.

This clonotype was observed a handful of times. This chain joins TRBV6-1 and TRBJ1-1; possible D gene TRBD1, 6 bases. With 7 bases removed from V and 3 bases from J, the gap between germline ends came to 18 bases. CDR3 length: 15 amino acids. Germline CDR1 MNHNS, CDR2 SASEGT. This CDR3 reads CASTPQGRGYTEAFF. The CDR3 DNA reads TGTGCCAGCACCCCACAGGGAAGAGGTTACACTGAAGCTTTCTTT.

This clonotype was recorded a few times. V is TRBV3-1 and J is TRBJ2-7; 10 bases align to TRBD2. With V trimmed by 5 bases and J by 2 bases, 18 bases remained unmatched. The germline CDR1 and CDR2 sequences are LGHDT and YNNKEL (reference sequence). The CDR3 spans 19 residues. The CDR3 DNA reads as TGTGCCAGCAGCTTAATGGGTCGGCGGCTAGCGGGAGCCGCCTACGAGCAGTACTTC. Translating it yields CASSLMGRRLAGAAYEQYF.

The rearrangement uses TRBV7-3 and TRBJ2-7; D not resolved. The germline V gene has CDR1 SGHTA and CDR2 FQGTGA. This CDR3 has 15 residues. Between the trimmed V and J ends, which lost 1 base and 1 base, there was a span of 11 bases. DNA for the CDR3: TGTGCCAGCAGCTTAAGAGGCGGTACTTCCTACGAGCAGTACTTC. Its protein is CASSLRGGTSYEQYF. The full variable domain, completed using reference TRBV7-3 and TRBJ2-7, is GAGVSQTPSNKVTEKGKYVELRCDPISGHTALYWYRQSLGQGPEFLIYFQGTGAADDSGLPNDRFFAVRPEGSVSTLKIQRTERGDSAVYLCASSLRGGTSYEQYFGPGTRLTVT.

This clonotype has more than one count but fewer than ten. The CDR3 region has the DNA TGTGCCAGCAGCCAAGTCCAACTAGCGGGAGGCGAGCAGTACTTC. This encodes CASSQVQLAGGEQYF. The chain combines TRBV4-2 with TRBJ2-7; 12 bases match TRBD2. Germline V CDR1 and CDR2: LGHNA, YNFKEQ. V gave up 1 base and J gave up 6 bases; unmatched junction bases: 4. The length of the CDR3 is 15 residues.

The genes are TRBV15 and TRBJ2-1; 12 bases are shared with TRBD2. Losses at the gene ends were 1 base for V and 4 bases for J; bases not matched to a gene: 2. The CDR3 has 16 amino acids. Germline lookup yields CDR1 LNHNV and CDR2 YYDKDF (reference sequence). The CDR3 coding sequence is TGTGCCACCAGCAGAGGACTAGCGGGAGCTTACAATGAGCAGTTCTTC. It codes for CATSRGLAGAYNEQFF.

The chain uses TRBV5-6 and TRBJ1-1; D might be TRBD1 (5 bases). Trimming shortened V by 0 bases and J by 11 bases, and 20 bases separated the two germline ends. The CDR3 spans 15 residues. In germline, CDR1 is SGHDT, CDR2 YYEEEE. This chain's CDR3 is CASSLVIGGDLGAFF. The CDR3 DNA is TGTGCCAGCAGCTTGGTTATCGGCGGGGACTTAGGGGCTTTCTTT. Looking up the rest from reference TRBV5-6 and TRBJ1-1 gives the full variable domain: DAGVTQSPTHLIKTRGQQVTLRCSPKSGHDTVSWYQQALGQGPQFIFQYYEEEERQRGNFPDRFSGHQFPNYSSELNVNALLLGDSALYLCASSLVIGGDLGAFFGQGTRLTVV.

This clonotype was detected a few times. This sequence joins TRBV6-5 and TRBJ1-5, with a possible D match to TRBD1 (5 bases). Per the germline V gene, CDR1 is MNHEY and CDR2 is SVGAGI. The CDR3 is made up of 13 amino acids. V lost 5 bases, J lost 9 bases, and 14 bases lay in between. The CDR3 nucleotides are TGTGCCAGCAGTACCGAGCCCGGGGGGCCCCAGCATTTT. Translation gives CASSTEPGGPQHF.

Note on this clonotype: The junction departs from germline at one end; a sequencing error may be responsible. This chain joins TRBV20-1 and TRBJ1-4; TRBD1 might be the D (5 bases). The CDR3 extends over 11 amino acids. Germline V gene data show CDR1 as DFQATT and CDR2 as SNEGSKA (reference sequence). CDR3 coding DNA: TGCAGTGCTAGAGACGACAGCCTAGTCCATTTT. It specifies CSARDDSLVHF.

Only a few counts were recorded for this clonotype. CDR3 loop: CSARDRPTGANEKLFF. The CDR3, as DNA: TGCAGTGCTAGAGACCGGCCGACAGGGGCTAATGAAAAACTGTTTTTT. V is TRBV20-1 and J is TRBJ1-4; 8 nucleotides match TRBD1. J was trimmed by 3 bases and V by 0 bases; bases with no gene match: 6. There are 16 residues in the CDR3. Germline CDR1 DFQATT, CDR2 SNEGSKA (reference sequence).

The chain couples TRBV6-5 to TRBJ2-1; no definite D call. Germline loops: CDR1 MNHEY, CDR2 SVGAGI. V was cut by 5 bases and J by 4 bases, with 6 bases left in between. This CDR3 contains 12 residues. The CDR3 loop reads CASSHRYNEQFF. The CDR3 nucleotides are TGTGCCAGCAGTCATCGTTACAATGAGCAGTTCTTC.

The CDR3, as DNA: TGTGCCAGCAGTCTCCGGGACAATCGGGGTCAGCCCCAGCATTTT. Encoded protein: CASSLRDNRGQPQHF. V is TRBV12-3 or TRBV12-4 and J is TRBJ1-5; D may be TRBD1 (6 bases). V was pared by 5 bases and J by 6 bases, with 17 bases between. The CDR3 sequence is 15 residues long.

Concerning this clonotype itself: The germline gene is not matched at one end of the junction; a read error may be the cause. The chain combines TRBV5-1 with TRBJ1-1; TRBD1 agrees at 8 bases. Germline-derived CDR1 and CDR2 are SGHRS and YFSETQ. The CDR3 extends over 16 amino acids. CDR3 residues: CASSLAGLTGDTEASF. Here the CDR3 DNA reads TGCGCCAGCAGCTTGGCAGGATTGACAGGGGACACTGAAGCTTCCTTT.

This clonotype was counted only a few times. CDR3 DNA: TGTGCCAGCAGCCCGATGGGGGGGGCGAACACTGAAGCTTTCTTT. Encoded protein: CASSPMGGANTEAFF. V gene TRBV3-1 combines with J gene TRBJ1-1, with D possibly TRBD1 on 6 matching bases. CDR1 is LGHDT and CDR2 is YNNKEL in the germline V gene (reference sequence). There are 15 residues in the CDR3. Trimming took off 4 bases at V and 1 base at J, with 13 bases between the two ends.

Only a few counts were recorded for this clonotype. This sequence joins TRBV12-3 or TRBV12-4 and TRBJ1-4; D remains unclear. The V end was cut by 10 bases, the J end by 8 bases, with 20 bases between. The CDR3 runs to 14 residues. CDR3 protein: CAIWTRESSEKLFF. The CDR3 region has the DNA TGTGCCATCTGGACCCGAGAATCGAGCGAAAAACTGTTTTTT.

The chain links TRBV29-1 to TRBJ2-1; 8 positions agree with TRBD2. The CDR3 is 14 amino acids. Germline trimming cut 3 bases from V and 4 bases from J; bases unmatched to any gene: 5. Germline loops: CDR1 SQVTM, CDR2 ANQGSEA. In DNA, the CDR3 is TGCAGCGTTGATCCTAGCGGGTATTACAATGAGCAGTTCTTC. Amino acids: CSVDPSGYYNEQFF.